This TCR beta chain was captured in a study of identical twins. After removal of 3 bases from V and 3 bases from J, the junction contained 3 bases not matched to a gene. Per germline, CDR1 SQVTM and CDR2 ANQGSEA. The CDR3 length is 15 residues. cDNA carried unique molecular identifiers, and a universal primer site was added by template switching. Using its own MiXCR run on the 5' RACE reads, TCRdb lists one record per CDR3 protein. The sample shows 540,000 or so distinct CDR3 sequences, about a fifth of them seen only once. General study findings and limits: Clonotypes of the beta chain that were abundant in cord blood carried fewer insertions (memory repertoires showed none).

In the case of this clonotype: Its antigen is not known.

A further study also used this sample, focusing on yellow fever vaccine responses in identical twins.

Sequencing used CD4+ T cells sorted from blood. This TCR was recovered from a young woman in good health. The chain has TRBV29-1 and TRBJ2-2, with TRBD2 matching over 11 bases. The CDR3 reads CSVDVAGGHTGELFF. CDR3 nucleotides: TGCAGCGTTGACGTAGCGGGGGGGCACACCGGGGAGCTGTTTTTT.